This T cell receptor (beta chain) was recorded in a study of blood T cell repertoires in COVID-19. Study-level information: COVID-19 samples collected from the United States, Italy and Spain covered acute and convalescent phases. Sample material is recorded as cDNA or gDNA derived from T cells, B-cell-depleted T cells, or PBMCs.

Study processing details: Using reference gene primer amplification, nucleated cell counts were estimated. Libraries were prepared by immunoSEQ multiplex PCR; TCRdb keeps only in-frame clonotypes and omits some of them. The DNA was the basis for D and trimming; V, J and clone size are from that table. The table lists 200,000 to 250,000 clones, about 88% of them singletons, with 2.9% in the top ten. Looked up from germline, CDR1 is SNHLY and CDR2 is FYNNEI. This CDR3 has 13 amino acids. Between the trimmed V and J ends, which lost 3 bases and 2 bases, there was a span of 7 bases. This sequence originates from a man aged 50-60 years who had recovered from COVID-19. The specimen was peripheral blood. The rearrangement joins TRBV2 to TRBJ1-2; D is possibly TRBD1 (5 bases). The CDR3 nucleotides are TGTGCCAGCAGTGACAGGGTAAACTATGGCTACACCTTC. Residues: CASSDRVNYGYTF.